These 21 T cell receptor beta chains originate from one sample sequenced in a study of shared clonotypes between healthy human individuals. Clones were read by immunoSEQ multiplex PCR, and TCRdb kept only the in-frame ones, dropping some. The sample shows millions of clones, just over 90% of them seen only once. The sample was naive CD4+ T cells from PBMCs. The subset denotes: CD45RA+ positively selected. These receptors were taken from a man aged 18 to 35 in good health. Some clones in this sample may be carry-over from other donors' samples.

This rearrangement joins TRBV9 to TRBJ1-2; the D is unclear. The ends were cut back, 4 bases at V and 5 bases at J, with 9 bases in the middle. The CDR3 consists of 12 residues. Germline V CDR1 and CDR2: SGDLS, YYNGEE. CDR3 DNA sequence: TGTGCCAGCAGCATCAATAGATATGGCTACACCTTC. Its translation: CASSINRYGYTF.

CDR3 DNA sequence: TGTGCCAGCAGCCACCGGACAGGGCTAGACTATGGCTACACCTTC. Its translation is CASSHRTGLDYGYTF. This sequence joins TRBV5-4 and TRBJ1-2, with TRBD1 matching over 8 bases. J was trimmed by 3 bases and V by 4 bases; bases with no gene match: 8. This CDR3 is built from 15 residues. The V gene's germline CDR1 is SGHNT and CDR2 YYREEE (reference sequence).

The gene calls are TRBV28 and TRBJ1-4; 8 positions agree with TRBD1. V was clipped by 5 bases and J by 5 bases; unmatched bases: 7. The germline gives CDR1 MDHEN, CDR2 SYDVKM. The CDR3 extends over 15 amino acids. In DNA form, the CDR3 reads TGTGCCAGCAGTACGCCCCGGGACAGGAATGAAAAACTGTTTTTT. Translating gives CASSTPRDRNEKLFF.

This rearrangement joins TRBV21-1 to TRBJ2-1. TRBV21-1 is a pseudogene segment. The CDR3 runs 14 residues. Written as DNA, the CDR3 is TGTGCCAGCAGCTTAAAATTGGAATACAATGAGCAGTTCTTC. Protein sequence: CASSLKLEYNEQFF.

The chain joins TRBV5-1 to TRBJ1-1; unclear D gene. The CDR3 totals 14 residues. The V gene lost 4 bases and the J gene lost 0 bases, with 10 bases spanning the gap. The germline V gene encodes CDR1 SGHRS and CDR2 YFSETQ. The CDR3 loop is CASSVGRMNTEAFF. The CDR3 DNA reads TGCGCCAGCAGCGTAGGTCGGATGAACACTGAAGCTTTCTTT.

The chain carries TRBV28 and TRBJ1-4, with D possibly being TRBD1 (6 bases). Germline V CDR1 and CDR2: MDHEN, SYDVKM. The CDR3 runs to 16 residues. With 3 bases removed from V and 10 bases from J, the gap between germline ends came to 21 bases. This chain's CDR3 is CASSFGTGHPIRKLFF. DNA for the CDR3: TGTGCCAGCAGTTTCGGAACGGGACACCCGATCCGAAAACTGTTTTTT.

The J gene is TRBJ2-5, the V gene TRBV15, with 9 positions matching TRBD1. J gave up 4 bases and V 3 bases, and 9 bases lay outside the gene matches. CDR1 is LNHNV, CDR2 YYDKDF, per germline (reference sequence). The CDR3 extends over 16 amino acids. The CDR3 nucleotides read TGTGCCACCAGCAGCAACCGGGACAGGGTGAGAGAGACCCAGTACTTC. It encodes CATSSNRDRVRETQYF. The full variable domain, completed using reference TRBV15 and TRBJ2-5, is DAMVIQNPRYQVTQFGKPVTLSCSQTLNHNVMYWYQQKSSQAPKLLFHYYDKDFNNEADTPDNFQSRRPNTSFCFLDIRSPGLGDTAMYLCATSSNRDRVRETQYFGPGTRLLVL.

The chain couples TRBV5-6 to TRBJ1-5; D ambiguous. V lost 6 bases, J lost 1 base, and 11 bases lay in between. Germline-derived CDR1 and CDR2 are SGHDT and YYEEEE. The length of the CDR3 is 14 residues. This CDR3 reads CASTRAGSNQPQHF. In DNA form, the CDR3 reads TGTGCCAGCACCCGGGCGGGGAGCAATCAGCCCCAGCATTTT.

This chain connects TRBV6-5 to TRBJ2-7, with TRBD1 identical over 8 bases. Looked up from germline, CDR1 is MNHEY and CDR2 is SVGAGI. With V trimmed by 5 bases and J by 2 bases, 8 bases remained unmatched. The CDR3 covers 15 residues. CDR3 protein: CASSGTGGRTYEQYF. The CDR3 DNA reads as TGTGCCAGCAGTGGAACAGGGGGGCGGACCTACGAGCAGTACTTC.

The chain is built from TRBV18 and TRBJ1-2; D not resolved. Germline V gives CDR1 KGHSH, CDR2 LQKENI. V lost 2 bases to trimming and J lost 4 bases, with 17 bases between them. This CDR3 contains 16 residues. The CDR3 DNA sequence: TGTGCCAGCTCACCAACGGGTGGGGAGGACGGCTATGGCTACACCTTC. Its protein product is CASSPTGGEDGYGYTF.

The chain carries TRBV4-2 and TRBJ2-3; D could derive from TRBD1 or TRBD2 (7 bases each). Trimming pared 4 bases from V and 11 bases from J, leaving 19 bases between. The CDR3 consists of 14 residues. Germline V gene data show CDR1 as LGHNA and CDR2 as YNFKEQ. CDR3 in amino acids: CASSLRDSRGVQYF. The CDR3 nucleotides are TGTGCCAGCAGCCTTAGGGACAGCCGGGGGGTGCAGTATTTT.

V gene TRBV7-9 combines with J gene TRBJ2-1, with 8 bases identical to TRBD1. With 5 bases clipped from V and 6 bases from J, the junction kept 18 bases outside the gene matches. This CDR3 has 18 residues. Germline-derived CDR1 and CDR2 are SEHNR and FQNEAQ (reference sequence). CDR3 DNA: TGTGCCAGCAGCCGGGGCGCCGGGCAGGGGGCGGCTTTCAATGAGCAGTTCTTC. Its translation: CASSRGAGQGAAFNEQFF.

The genes are TRBV18 and TRBJ2-7; a possible D gene is TRBD2 (6 bases). Trimming left V 0 bases short and J 5 bases short, with 8 bases between. Germline CDR1 is KGHSH and CDR2 is LQKENI. The CDR3 loop spans 13 amino acids. CDR3 protein: CASSPPAGHEQYF. The CDR3 coding sequence is TGTGCCAGCTCACCACCCGCGGGGCACGAGCAGTACTTC.

About this clone: Other DNA sequences within the sample encode an identical CDR3. This rearrangement joins TRBV7-9 to TRBJ1-3; TRBD1 matches at 9 bases. Germline V lookup: CDR1 SEHNR, CDR2 FQNEAQ (reference sequence). After removal of 4 bases from V and 0 bases from J, the junction contained 4 bases not matched to a gene. The CDR3 sequence is 16 residues long. The CDR3 nucleotides are TGTGCCAGCAGCTCGGACAGGGGCCTCTCTGGAAACACCATATATTTT. The encoded protein is CASSSDRGLSGNTIYF.

CDR3 DNA sequence: TGCGCCAGCAGCTTGGGAGGGCAGTCGGGGCGTGGCTACAATGAGCAGTTCTTC. Translation: CASSLGGQSGRGYNEQFF. The J gene is TRBJ2-1, the V gene TRBV5-1; TRBD1 or TRBD2 may be the D gene (5 bases each). Germline CDR1 SGHRS, CDR2 YFSETQ. This CDR3 has 18 amino acids. The ends were cut back, 0 bases at V and 3 bases at J, with 19 bases in the middle.

With respect to this clone: Other nucleotide sequences in the sample specify the same CDR3. The genes are TRBV7-2 and TRBJ2-7; 14 bases are shared with TRBD2. This CDR3 has 17 amino acids. Germline V gene lookup returns CDR1 SGHTA and CDR2 FQGNSA. Trimming cost V 4 bases and J 2 bases; bases outside gene matches: 7. DNA of the CDR3: TGTGCCAGCAGCTCAGGACTAGCGGGAGGACGCGCCTACGAGCAGTACTTC. Translating gives CASSSGLAGGRAYEQYF.

The chain has TRBV14 and TRBJ2-5, with D possibly being TRBD1 or TRBD2 (7 bases each). V lost 4 bases and J 5 bases, leaving 17 bases between the germline ends. In germline, CDR1 is SGHDN, CDR2 FVKESK. This CDR3 has 15 amino acids. The CDR3: CASSPLGGGKETQYF. CDR3 DNA: TGTGCCAGCAGCCCCCTGGGAGGGGGCAAGGAGACCCAGTACTTC.

The chain carries TRBV4-2 and TRBJ2-1; D remains unclear. Trimming left V 2 bases short and J 15 bases short, with 20 bases between. The CDR3 consists of 14 residues. The V gene's germline CDR1 is LGHNA and CDR2 YNFKEQ. The CDR3 sequence is CASSQPTVRVTTFF. The CDR3 DNA reads TGTGCCAGCAGCCAACCCACCGTCCGGGTCACAACGTTCTTC.

The table lists this clone with a count of one. The J gene is TRBJ2-1, the V gene TRBV10-1; D may be TRBD1 (5 bases). V was trimmed by 2 bases and J by 6 bases, leaving 14 bases between them. The CDR3 has 15 amino acids. Germline CDR1 and CDR2: WNHNN and SYGVQD (reference sequence). The CDR3 is CASSETRVRANEQFF. The CDR3 DNA is TGCGCCAGCAGTGAGACCCGCGTCAGGGCCAATGAGCAGTTCTTC.

This clone was seen once. The chain couples TRBV28 to TRBJ2-6, with D perhaps matching TRBD1 (5 bases). The CDR3 has 16 amino acids. V was trimmed by 5 bases and J by 0 bases, leaving 11 bases between them. Per the germline V gene, CDR1 is MDHEN and CDR2 is SYDVKM. The CDR3 protein is CASSPGWGSGANVLTF. CDR3 coding DNA: TGTGCCAGCAGTCCAGGGTGGGGCTCTGGGGCCAACGTCCTGACTTTC. Based on the CDR3 plus reference TRBV28 and TRBJ2-6, the full variable domain is DVKVTQSSRYLVKRTGEKVFLECVQDMDHENMFWYRQDPGLGLRLIYFSYDVKMKEKGDIPEGYSVSREKKERFSLILESASTNQTSMYLCASSPGWGSGANVLTFGAGSRLTVL.

The rearrangement joins TRBV7-2 to TRBJ2-1; D possibly corresponds to TRBD2 (6 bases). Trimming left V 5 bases short and J 2 bases short, with 13 bases between. The CDR3 has 15 residues. CDR1 is SGHTA, CDR2 FQGNSA, per germline. CDR3 in amino acids: CASSPGRRAYNEQFF. The CDR3 DNA reads TGTGCCAGCAGCCCTGGAAGGAGGGCCTACAATGAGCAGTTCTTC.